What follows is one TCR beta chain and its context. The sample comes from a study of blood T cell repertoires in COVID-19. Across the whole study: T cells, B-cell-depleted T cells, or PBMCs provided the cDNA or gDNA that served as material.

The authors' processing: Using reference gene primer amplification, nucleated cell counts were estimated. Measured with immunoSEQ multiplex PCR; TCRdb has only the in-frame clones, and not every one. D and trimming were read from the DNA, whereas the V and J calls and clone size are those reported in that table. The data hold approximately 160,000 clones, with 93% observed a single time. Germline V gene data show CDR1 as LNHDA and CDR2 as SQIVND (reference sequence). V shed 1 base and J shed 8 bases, with 17 bases lying between them. This CDR3 contains 16 residues. Sequencing was carried out using peripheral blood. This rearrangement joins TRBV19 to TRBJ1-4, with D possibly matching TRBD1 (6 bases). This sequence originates from an older woman with COVID-19, enrolled during active disease. The CDR3 coding sequence is TGTGCCAGTAGTATAGGGGACACCGCCACAAGGGAAAAACTGTTTTTT. It is translated as CASSIGDTATREKLFF.